The rows below give T cell receptor beta chains drawn from one sample of a study of identical twins. From the 5' RACE reads, TCRdb called clonotypes with MiXCR, one entry per CDR3 protein. Of over 600,000 distinct CDR3 sequences in the sample, 20% to 25% are singletons; the top ten hold around 4.4%. In addition, the sample was reused for a study of T cells expressing NK-cell markers.

The sequenced sample was PBMCs. These receptor sequences come from a woman between 18 and 29 years old in good health. Each CDR3 is given with its conserved first and last residue. Fields, in order: J gene, V gene, CDR3 protein.

J: TRBJ2-7
V: TRBV6-1
CDR3: CASSVSGWEQYF

J: TRBJ2-3
V: TRBV9
CDR3: CASSVNSGTTDTQYF

J: TRBJ1-2
V: TRBV29-1
CDR3: CSVGQVNYGYTF

J: TRBJ2-1
V: TRBV6-5
CDR3: CASSYSGGRYNEQFF

J: TRBJ1-5
V: TRBV6-2/TRBV6-3
CDR3: CASSYGQRNQPQHF

J: TRBJ2-3
V: TRBV20-1
CDR3: CSAEGRNTDTQYF

J: TRBJ1-2
V: TRBV27
CDR3: CASSLSWSTVNYGYTF

J: TRBJ2-7
V: TRBV20-1
CDR3: CSASRGVGQTSYEQYF

J: TRBJ2-1
V: TRBV7-3
CDR3: CASSLTTYNEQFF

J: TRBJ2-2
V: TRBV6-1
CDR3: CASWNREGLTGELFF

J: TRBJ2-1
V: TRBV7-2
CDR3: CASSTANKVQFF

J: TRBJ2-7
V: TRBV12-3/TRBV12-4
CDR3: CASSFGQGVSYEQYF

J: TRBJ2-7
V: TRBV19
CDR3: CASTPGGASYEQYF

J: TRBJ2-1
V: TRBV12-3/TRBV12-4
CDR3: CASSPRRTSGGRDEQFF

J: TRBJ1-1
V: TRBV9
CDR3: CASSVGGFPGNTEAFF

J: TRBJ2-1
V: TRBV6-2/TRBV6-3
CDR3: CASSPARNEQFF

J: TRBJ2-7
V: TRBV10-3
CDR3: CAISATGTGFHEQYF

J: TRBJ2-1
V: TRBV6-1
CDR3: CASSRFTGHNEQFF

J: TRBJ2-7
V: TRBV3-1
CDR3: CASSQDLTSGSSEQYF

J: TRBJ2-1
V: TRBV7-8
CDR3: CASSVSATISSYNEQFF

J: TRBJ2-7
V: TRBV3-1
CDR3: CASSQFGQEAYEQYF

J: TRBJ1-1
V: TRBV4-3
CDR3: CASSQQGALTEAFF

J: TRBJ2-7
V: TRBV6-1
CDR3: CASSEQGAMYEQYF

J: TRBJ2-2
V: TRBV30
CDR3: CAWDIEVTGELFF

J: TRBJ2-6
V: TRBV18
CDR3: CASVGTAGANVLTF

J: TRBJ2-3
V: TRBV12-3/TRBV12-4
CDR3: CASTGLTDTQYF

J: TRBJ2-7
V: TRBV19
CDR3: CATQGSNEQYF

J: TRBJ1-6
V: TRBV9
CDR3: CASSDPMRGPKGPLHF

J: TRBJ2-2
V: TRBV20-1
CDR3: CSASSHTGELFF

J: TRBJ2-5
V: TRBV20-1
CDR3: CSARDPLAGETQYF

J: TRBJ1-5
V: TRBV20-1
CDR3: CSVQLGQSNQPQHF

J: TRBJ2-3
V: TRBV3-1
CDR3: CASSHVGDITDTQYF

J: TRBJ2-7
V: TRBV9
CDR3: CASSVVGDWGAEQYF

J: TRBJ2-1
V: TRBV6-1
CDR3: CASSIRSSYNEQFF

J: TRBJ2-1
V: TRBV6-2/TRBV6-3
CDR3: CASREPIFYNEQFF

J: TRBJ2-2
V: TRBV7-2
CDR3: CASRYPTGELFF

J: TRBJ1-1
V: TRBV30
CDR3: CAWSVQVSGEAFF

J: TRBJ1-1
V: TRBV5-1
CDR3: CASSLLGDRNTEAFF

J: TRBJ1-2
V: TRBV20-1
CDR3: CSVPFEGYTF

J: TRBJ2-1
V: TRBV12-3/TRBV12-4
CDR3: CASSFWSQEQFF

J: TRBJ2-7
V: TRBV10-2
CDR3: CATTGSYEQYF

J: TRBJ2-7
V: TRBV7-6
CDR3: CASSQGLAGASSLVEQYF

J: TRBJ2-1
V: TRBV5-1
CDR3: CASSLIPGAVYNEQFF

J: TRBJ2-3
V: TRBV6-2/TRBV6-3
CDR3: CASSAGRGQYF

J: TRBJ2-1
V: TRBV5-1
CDR3: CASSEGGLGEEQFF

J: TRBJ1-1
V: TRBV7-3
CDR3: CASSLSAGGETFF

J: TRBJ2-3
V: TRBV5-5
CDR3: CASSLTSVTTYSTDTQYF

J: TRBJ2-1
V: TRBV6-4
CDR3: CAFRTLSLYNEQFF